A single T cell receptor (beta chain) is shown here with its context. The data derive from a study of cytotoxic CD8 clonotypes in ibrutinib-treated CLL. The repertoire was sequenced with immunoSEQ multiplex PCR; TCRdb's copy has only in-frame clones and lacks some. The table has about 29,000 clones, 70% to 80% seen once. Trimming removed 2 bases from V and 3 bases from J; junction bases left unmatched: 4. This CDR3 comprises 15 residues. From germline, CDR1 is LNHDA and CDR2 SQIVND (reference sequence). V and J are TRBV19 and TRBJ2-7, with TRBD1 matching 10 bases. The source was PBMCs, collected after 36 months of ibrutinib treatment. This TCR derives from a human donor with chronic lymphocytic leukemia. The CDR3 loop reads CASSIRGQGLYEQYF. In DNA, the CDR3 is TGTGCCAGTAGTATAAGGGGACAGGGGCTCTACGAGCAGTACTTC.